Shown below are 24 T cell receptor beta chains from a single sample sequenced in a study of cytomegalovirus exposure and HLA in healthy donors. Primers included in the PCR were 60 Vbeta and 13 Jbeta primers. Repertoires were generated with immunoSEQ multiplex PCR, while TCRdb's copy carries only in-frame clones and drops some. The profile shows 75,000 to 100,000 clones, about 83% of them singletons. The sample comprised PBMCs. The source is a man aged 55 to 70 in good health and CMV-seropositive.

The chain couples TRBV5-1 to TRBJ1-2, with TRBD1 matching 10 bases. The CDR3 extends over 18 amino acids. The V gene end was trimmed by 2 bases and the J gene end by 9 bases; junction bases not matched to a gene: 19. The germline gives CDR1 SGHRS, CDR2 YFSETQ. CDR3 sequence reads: CASSFRPNDRGLSLSYTF. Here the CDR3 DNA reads TGCGCCAGCAGCTTCCGACCGAATGACAGGGGGCTATCTTTGAGCTACACCTTC.

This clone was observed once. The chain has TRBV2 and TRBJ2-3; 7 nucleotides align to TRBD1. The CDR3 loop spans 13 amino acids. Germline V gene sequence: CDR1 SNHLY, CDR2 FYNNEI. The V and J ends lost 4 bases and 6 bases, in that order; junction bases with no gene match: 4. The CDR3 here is CASSAGQWDTQYF. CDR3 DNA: TGTGCCAGCAGTGCGGGACAGTGGGATACGCAGTATTTT.

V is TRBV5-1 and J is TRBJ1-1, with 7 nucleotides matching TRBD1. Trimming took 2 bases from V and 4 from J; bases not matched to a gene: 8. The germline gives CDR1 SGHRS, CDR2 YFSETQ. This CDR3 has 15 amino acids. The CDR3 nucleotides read TGCGCCAGCAGCTTACAGGGGTCGAGTTTCACTGAAGCTTTCTTT. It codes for CASSLQGSSFTEAFF.

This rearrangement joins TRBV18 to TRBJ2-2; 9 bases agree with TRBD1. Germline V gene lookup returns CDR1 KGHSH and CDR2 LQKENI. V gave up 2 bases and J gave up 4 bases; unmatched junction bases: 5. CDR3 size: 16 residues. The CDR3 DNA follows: TGTGCCAGCTCACCAGGGGGGACAGGGCGCACCGGGGAGCTGTTTTTT. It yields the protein CASSPGGTGRTGELFF.

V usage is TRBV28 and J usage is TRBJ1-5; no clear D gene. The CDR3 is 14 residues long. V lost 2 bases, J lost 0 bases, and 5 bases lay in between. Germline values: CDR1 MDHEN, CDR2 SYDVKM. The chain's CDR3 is CASSLPVSNQPQHF. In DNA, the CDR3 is TGTGCCAGCAGTTTACCCGTTAGCAATCAGCCCCAGCATTTT. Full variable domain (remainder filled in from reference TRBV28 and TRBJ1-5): DVKVTQSSRYLVKRTGEKVFLECVQDMDHENMFWYRQDPGLGLRLIYFSYDVKMKEKGDIPEGYSVSREKKERFSLILESASTNQTSMYLCASSLPVSNQPQHFGDGTRLSIL.

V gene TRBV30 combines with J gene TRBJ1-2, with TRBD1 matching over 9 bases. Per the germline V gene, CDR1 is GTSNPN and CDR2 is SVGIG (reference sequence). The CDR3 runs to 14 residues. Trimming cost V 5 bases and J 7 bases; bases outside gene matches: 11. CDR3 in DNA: TGTGCCTGGGAGCCGGGGACAGGGAAAGGTGGCTACACCTTC. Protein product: CAWEPGTGKGGYTF. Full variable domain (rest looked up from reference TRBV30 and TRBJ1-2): SQTIHQWPATLVQPVGSPLSLECTVEGTSNPNLYWYRQAAGRGLQLLFYSVGIGQISSEVPQNLSASRPQDRQFILSSKKLLLSDSGFYLCAWEPGTGKGGYTFGSGTRLTVV.

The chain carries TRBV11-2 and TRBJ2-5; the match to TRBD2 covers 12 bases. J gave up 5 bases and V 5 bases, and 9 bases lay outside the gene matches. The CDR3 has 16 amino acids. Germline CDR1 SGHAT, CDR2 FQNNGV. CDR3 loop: CASSEQTSGGRETQYF. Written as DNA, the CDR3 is TGTGCCAGCAGCGAACAGACTAGCGGGGGTCGGGAGACCCAGTACTTC.

CDR3 nucleotide sequence: TGTGCCAGCAGTTGGGGACAAATGAACACTGAAGCTTTCTTT. Protein product: CASSWGQMNTEAFF. The rearrangement links TRBV27 to TRBJ1-1; a weak D match, TRBD1 (6 bases). Germline V gene lookup returns CDR1 MNHEY and CDR2 SMNVEV (reference sequence). With 4 bases removed from V and 0 bases from J, the gap between germline ends came to 9 bases. The CDR3 consists of 14 residues.

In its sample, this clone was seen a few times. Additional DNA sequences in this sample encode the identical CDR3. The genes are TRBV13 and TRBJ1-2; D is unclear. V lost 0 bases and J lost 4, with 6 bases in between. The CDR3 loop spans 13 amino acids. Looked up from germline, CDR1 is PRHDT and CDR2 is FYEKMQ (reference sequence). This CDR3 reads CASSLGAGYGYTF. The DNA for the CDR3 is TGTGCCAGCAGCTTAGGAGCTGGCTATGGCTACACCTTC.

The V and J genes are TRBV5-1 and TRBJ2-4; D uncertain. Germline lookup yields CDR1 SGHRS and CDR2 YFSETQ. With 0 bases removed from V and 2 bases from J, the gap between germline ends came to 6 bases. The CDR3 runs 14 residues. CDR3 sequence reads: CASSLDSPKNIQYF. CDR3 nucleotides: TGCGCCAGCAGCTTGGACAGTCCCAAAAACATTCAGTACTTC.

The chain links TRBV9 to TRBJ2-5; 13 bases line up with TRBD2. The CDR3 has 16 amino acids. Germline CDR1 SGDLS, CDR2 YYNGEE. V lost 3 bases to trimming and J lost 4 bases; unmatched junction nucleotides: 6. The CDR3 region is CASSGSGLAGVETQYF. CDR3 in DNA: TGTGCCAGCAGCGGGTCTGGACTAGCGGGGGTAGAGACCCAGTACTTC.

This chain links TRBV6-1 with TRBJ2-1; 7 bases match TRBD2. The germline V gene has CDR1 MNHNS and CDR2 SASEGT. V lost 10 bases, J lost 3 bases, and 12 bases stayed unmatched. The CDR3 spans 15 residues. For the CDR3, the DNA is TGTGCCACTGCGTGGGGTGGGGGGGGCTACAATGAGCAGTTCTTC. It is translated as CATAWGGGGYNEQFF.

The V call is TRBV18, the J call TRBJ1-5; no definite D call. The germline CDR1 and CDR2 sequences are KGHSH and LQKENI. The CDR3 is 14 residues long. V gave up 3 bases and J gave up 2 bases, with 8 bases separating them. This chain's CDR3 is CASSPLTGNQPQHF. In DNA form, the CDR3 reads TGTGCCAGCTCACCTCTCACGGGCAATCAGCCCCAGCATTTT.

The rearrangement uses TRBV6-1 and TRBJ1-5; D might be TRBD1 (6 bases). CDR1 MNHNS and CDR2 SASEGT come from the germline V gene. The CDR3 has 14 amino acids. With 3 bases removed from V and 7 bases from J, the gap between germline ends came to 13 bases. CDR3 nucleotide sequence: TGTGCCAGCAGTGAGCGCGGGGGGCTCCAGCCCCAGCATTTT. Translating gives CASSERGGLQPQHF.

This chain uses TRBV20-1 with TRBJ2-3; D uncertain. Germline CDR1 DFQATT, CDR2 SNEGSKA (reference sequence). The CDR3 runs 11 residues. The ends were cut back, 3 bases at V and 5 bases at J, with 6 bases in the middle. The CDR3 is CSARSGDTQYF. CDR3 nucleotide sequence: TGCAGTGCTAGGAGTGGAGATACGCAGTATTTT.

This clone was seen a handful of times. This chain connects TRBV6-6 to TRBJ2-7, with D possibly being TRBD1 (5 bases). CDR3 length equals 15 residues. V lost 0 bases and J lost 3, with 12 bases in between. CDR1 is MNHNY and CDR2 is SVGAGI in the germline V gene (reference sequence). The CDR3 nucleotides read TGTGCCAGCAGTTACTCTAAAGGGGCTCTCTACGAGCAGTACTTC. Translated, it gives CASSYSKGALYEQYF.

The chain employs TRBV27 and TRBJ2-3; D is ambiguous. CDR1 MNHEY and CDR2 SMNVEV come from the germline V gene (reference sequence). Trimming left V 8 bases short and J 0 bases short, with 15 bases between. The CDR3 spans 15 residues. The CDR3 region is CASHAAAPSTDTQYF. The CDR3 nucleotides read TGTGCCAGCCATGCTGCGGCTCCTAGCACAGATACGCAGTATTTT.

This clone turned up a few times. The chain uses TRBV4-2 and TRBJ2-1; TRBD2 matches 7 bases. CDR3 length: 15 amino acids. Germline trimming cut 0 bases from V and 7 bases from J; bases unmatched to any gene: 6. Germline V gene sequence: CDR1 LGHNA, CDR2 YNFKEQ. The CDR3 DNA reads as TGTGCCAGCAGCCAAGATCGCGGGGGAAGGAATGAGCAGTTCTTC. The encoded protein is CASSQDRGGRNEQFF.

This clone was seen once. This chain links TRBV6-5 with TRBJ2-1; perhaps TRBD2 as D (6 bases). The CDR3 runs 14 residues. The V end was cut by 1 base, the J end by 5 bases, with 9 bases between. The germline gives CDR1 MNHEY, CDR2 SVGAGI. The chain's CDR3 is CASSYYPGDNEQFF. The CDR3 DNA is TGTGCCAGCAGTTACTATCCGGGGGACAATGAGCAGTTCTTC.

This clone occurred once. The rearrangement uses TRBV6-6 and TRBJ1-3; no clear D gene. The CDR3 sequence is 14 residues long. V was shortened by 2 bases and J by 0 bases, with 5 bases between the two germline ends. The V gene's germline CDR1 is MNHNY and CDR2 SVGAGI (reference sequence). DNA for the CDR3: TGTGCCAGCAGTTACGACTACTCTGGAAACACCATATATTTT. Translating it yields CASSYDYSGNTIYF.

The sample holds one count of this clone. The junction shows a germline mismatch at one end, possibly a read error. The CDR3, as DNA: TGTGCCAGCAGTAGCCGGAGCTCCTACGAGCAGTGCTTC. Its protein is CASSSRSSYEQCF. The chain carries TRBV2 and TRBJ2-7; D gene uncertain. The CDR3 covers 13 residues. Germline CDR1 reads SNHLY; CDR2 reads FYNNEI.

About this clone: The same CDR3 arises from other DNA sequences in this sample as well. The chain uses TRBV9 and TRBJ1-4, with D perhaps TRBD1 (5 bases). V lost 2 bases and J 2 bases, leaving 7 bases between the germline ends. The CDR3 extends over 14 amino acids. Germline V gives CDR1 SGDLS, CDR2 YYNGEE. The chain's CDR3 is CASSVGGTNEKLFF. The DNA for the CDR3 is TGTGCCAGCAGCGTCGGGGGGACTAATGAAAAACTGTTTTTT.

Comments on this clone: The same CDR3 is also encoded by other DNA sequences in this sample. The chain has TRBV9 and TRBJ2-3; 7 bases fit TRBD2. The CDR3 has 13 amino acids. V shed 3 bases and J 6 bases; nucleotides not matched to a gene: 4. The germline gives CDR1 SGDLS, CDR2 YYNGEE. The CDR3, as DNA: TGTGCCAGCAGCGCGGGGGGAGCGGATACGCAGTATTTT. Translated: CASSAGGADTQYF.

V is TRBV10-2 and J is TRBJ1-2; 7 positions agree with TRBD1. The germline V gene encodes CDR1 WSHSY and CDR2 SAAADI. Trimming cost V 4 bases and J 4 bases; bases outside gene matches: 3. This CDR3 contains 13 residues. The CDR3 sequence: CASSGQGFYGYTF. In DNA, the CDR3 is TGCGCCAGCAGTGGACAGGGATTCTATGGCTACACCTTC.